This T cell receptor (beta chain) comes out of a study of early T cells in non-severe SARS-CoV-2 infection. Across the study: Bulk RNA taken from unsorted whole blood was sequenced, leaving chains unpaired.

Researchers tagged individual cDNA molecules with unique molecular identifiers. TCRdb passed the 5' RACE reads through MiXCR, listing each CDR3 protein once. The repertoire holds about 80,000 distinct CDR3 sequences, with over 5% as singletons. The study's findings and limits: Private and CD4 specificities were missed by VDJdb matching, which favored anti-spike CD8 responses.

Only a few counts were recorded for this clonotype. Antigen unknown. Sequenced sample: whole blood. The receptor comes from an adult who was a healthcare worker with PCR-confirmed SARS-CoV-2 infection or an uninfected control (not recorded which).

The CDR3: CSAQRDSFTEAFF. The CDR3 coding sequence is TGCAGCGCCCAACGGGACTCGTTCACTGAAGCTTTCTTT. The rearrangement joins TRBV29-1 to TRBJ1-1; maybe TRBD1 (5 bases). This CDR3 is 13 amino acids long. CDR1 and CDR2 from the germline V gene are SQVTM and ANQGSEA. Trimming removed 7 bases at V and 4 bases at J, with 16 bases between.